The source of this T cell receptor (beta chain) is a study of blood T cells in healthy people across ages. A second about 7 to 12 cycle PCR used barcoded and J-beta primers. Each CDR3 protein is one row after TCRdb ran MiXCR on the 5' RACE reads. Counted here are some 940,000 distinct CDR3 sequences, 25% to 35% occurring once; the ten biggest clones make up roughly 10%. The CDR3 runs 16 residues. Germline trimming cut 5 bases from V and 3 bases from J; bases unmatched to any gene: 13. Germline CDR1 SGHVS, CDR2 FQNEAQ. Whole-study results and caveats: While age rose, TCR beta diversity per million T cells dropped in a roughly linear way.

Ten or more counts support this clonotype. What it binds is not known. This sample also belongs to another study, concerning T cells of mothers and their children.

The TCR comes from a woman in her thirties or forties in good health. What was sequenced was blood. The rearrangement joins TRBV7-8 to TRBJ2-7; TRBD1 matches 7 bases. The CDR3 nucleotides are TGTGCCAGCAGCCTTTACCGGGACAGACAAAACTACGAGCAGTACTTC. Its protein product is CASSLYRDRQNYEQYF.